This passage covers 29 T cell receptor beta chains from one sample sequenced in a study of blood T cells in healthy people across ages. A sample-barcoded 5' primer and a J-beta primer mix were used in a second PCR of roughly 7 to 12 cycles. A single record per CDR3 protein comes from TCRdb applying MiXCR to the 5' RACE reads. The sample consists of about 1.1 million distinct CDR3 sequences, around two fifths of them appearing once. The source material was blood. These receptors were collected from a man aged 18-30 years in good health.

A few counts support this clonotype. V and J are TRBV12-3 or TRBV12-4 and TRBJ1-2; TRBD1 matches 7 bases. J lost 7 bases, V lost 7 bases, and 15 bases had no gene match. The CDR3 runs to 15 residues. The CDR3 protein is CASTPRDRVRRGYTF. CDR3 nucleotide sequence: TGTGCCAGCACTCCCCGCGACAGGGTAAGGCGTGGCTACACCTTC.

The rearrangement joins TRBV27 to TRBJ1-4, with D unresolved. V shed 5 bases and J shed 4 bases, with 17 bases lying between them. The germline gives CDR1 MNHEY, CDR2 SMNVEV (reference sequence). The CDR3 has 16 amino acids. The CDR3 DNA reads as TGTGCCAGCAGTCCCTCCGGGCCGCATGGTAATGAAAAACTGTTTTTT. Translation: CASSPSGPHGNEKLFF.

This clonotype was detected many times. The V and J genes are TRBV6-6 and TRBJ1-4; D not resolved. The CDR3 contains 14 residues. In germline, CDR1 is MNHNY, CDR2 SVGAGI (reference sequence). Deletions cut 0 bases from V and 11 bases from J, with 13 bases between. Written as DNA, the CDR3 is TGTGCCAGCAGTTACTCGATTGCAAAGCGGAAACTGTTTTTT. It specifies CASSYSIAKRKLFF.

This sequence joins TRBV6-5 and TRBJ2-3; TRBD2 matches at 10 bases. Germline V lookup: CDR1 MNHEY, CDR2 SVGAGI. V was clipped by 2 bases and J by 2 bases; unmatched bases: 7. The CDR3 is 17 residues long. The CDR3 coding sequence is TGTGCCAGCAGTTACGGGATAGCGGGGGGATACACAGATACGCAGTATTTT. Its translation is CASSYGIAGGYTDTQYF.

The J gene is TRBJ1-2, the V gene TRBV6-5, with TRBD1 identical over 10 bases. The V gene's germline CDR1 is MNHEY and CDR2 SVGAGI. This CDR3 contains 15 residues. The V and J ends lost 2 bases and 6 bases, in that order; junction bases with no gene match: 6. CDR3 nucleotides: TGTGCCAGCAGTTACCGACAGGGGGCCGTTGATGGCTACACCTTC. It codes for CASSYRQGAVDGYTF.

This clonotype has just a few counts. The chain is built from TRBV29-1 and TRBJ2-2; D may be TRBD1 or TRBD2 (5 bases each). Deletions cut 6 bases from V and 6 bases from J, with 5 bases between. Germline CDR1 reads SQVTM; CDR2 reads ANQGSEA. CDR3 length: 10 residues. This CDR3 reads CSVGAGELFF. The CDR3, as DNA: TGCAGCGTGGGGGCCGGGGAGCTGTTTTTT.

A note on this clonotype: This may be a read error, as it is one base from a much larger clone. V and J are TRBV6-6 and TRBJ1-2, with D tentatively TRBD1 (5 bases). Germline CDR1 reads MNHNY; CDR2 reads SVGAGI (reference sequence). This CDR3 comprises 13 residues. CDR3 coding DNA: TGTGTCAGCAGTTACACAGGAGACTATGGCTACACCTTC. This encodes CVSSYTGDYGYTF.

This clonotype was seen only a few times. The CDR3 is CASSYGGYTDTQYF. DNA of the CDR3: TGTGCCAGCAGTTATGGGGGATACACAGATACGCAGTATTTT. This chain uses TRBV6-6 with TRBJ2-3; D is perhaps TRBD1 or TRBD2 (5 bases each). V dropped 3 bases and J dropped 2 bases, with 9 bases sitting between them. Germline V lookup: CDR1 MNHNY, CDR2 SVGAGI (reference sequence). The length of the CDR3 is 14 residues.

This clonotype was counted only a few times. The V gene is TRBV10-3, the J gene TRBJ1-2; D is undetermined. The ends were cut back, 3 bases at V and 0 bases at J, with 17 bases in the middle. CDR1 and CDR2 (germline): ENHRY, SYGVKD. This CDR3 contains 17 residues. This CDR3 is CAISETVSGEPNYGYTF. The CDR3 nucleotides are TGTGCCATCAGTGAAACAGTGTCGGGAGAACCTAACTATGGCTACACCTTC.

This clonotype was detected only a few times. The rearrangement uses TRBV5-1 and TRBJ1-6, with D uncertain. The CDR3 has 15 residues. The V end was cut by 4 bases, the J end by 7 bases, with 15 bases between. CDR1 is SGHRS and CDR2 is YFSETQ in the germline V gene. The CDR3 protein is CASSLGGQSNSPLHF. The CDR3 coding sequence is TGCGCCAGCAGCCTGGGCGGGCAATCAAATTCACCCCTCCACTTT.

The chain is built from TRBV7-2 and TRBJ2-3, with a possible D match to TRBD2 (5 bases). The germline CDR1 and CDR2 sequences are SGHTA and FQGNSA. V was pared by 0 bases and J by 4 bases, with 14 bases between. There are 16 residues in the CDR3. The CDR3 loop is CASSLAGLAPADTQYF. In DNA form, the CDR3 reads TGTGCCAGCAGCTTAGCGGGGTTAGCGCCTGCAGATACGCAGTATTTT.

In this sample, this clonotype turned up many times. This chain uses TRBV11-2 with TRBJ1-1, with D possibly matching TRBD1 (6 bases). Germline values: CDR1 SGHAT, CDR2 FQNNGV. Trimming pared 5 bases from V and 5 bases from J, leaving 12 bases between. This CDR3 spans 13 amino acids. CDR3 amino acids: CASSPQGLTEAFF. CDR3 bases: TGTGCCAGCAGCCCACAGGGTCTAACTGAAGCTTTCTTT.

Comments on this clonotype: This sequence may be a read error, since a much larger clone differs from it by one base. The chain recombines TRBV12-3 or TRBV12-4 with TRBJ2-7; no firm D call. CDR3 length equals 13 residues. Trimming removed 3 bases at V and 7 bases at J, with 13 bases between. The DNA of the CDR3 is TGTGCCAGCAGTTTTAGTTCAACGAATGAGCAGTACTTC. It encodes CASSFSSTNEQYF.

This chain links TRBV4-1 with TRBJ1-5; D unclear. This CDR3 has 15 amino acids. Between the trimmed V and J ends, which lost 0 bases and 4 bases, there was a span of 10 bases. Looked up from germline, CDR1 is MGHRA and CDR2 is YSYEKL. CDR3 protein: CASSQDQNRNQPQHF. CDR3 nucleotides: TGCGCCAGCAGCCAAGATCAGAACCGTAATCAGCCCCAGCATTTT.

This clonotype has a handful of counts. The J gene is TRBJ2-3, the V gene TRBV7-8, with D possibly matching TRBD2 (6 bases). V was clipped by 2 bases and J by 4 bases, with 13 bases between them. CDR3 length: 15 residues. Germline CDR1 is SGHVS and CDR2 is FQNEAQ. The CDR3 sequence: CASSLRRTMADTQYF. The CDR3 DNA follows: TGTGCCAGCAGCTTACGCAGGACTATGGCAGATACGCAGTATTTT. The full variable domain, its missing parts supplied by reference TRBV7-8 and TRBJ2-3, is GAGVSQSPRYKVAKRGQDVALRCDPISGHVSLFWYQQALGQGPEFLTYFQNEAQLDKSGLPSDRFFAERPEGSVSTLKIQRTQQEDSAVYLCASSLRRTMADTQYFGPGTRLTVL.

The table lists this clonotype with a few counts. The genes are TRBV7-2 and TRBJ2-1; D is possibly TRBD2 (5 bases). This CDR3 has 14 residues. The germline gives CDR1 SGHTA, CDR2 FQGNSA. The V and J ends lost 5 bases and 5 bases respectively, with 13 bases between them. The chain's CDR3 is CASSQRKAHNEQFF. DNA of the CDR3: TGTGCCAGCAGCCAGCGGAAAGCCCACAATGAGCAGTTCTTC. The full variable domain, with the rest looked up from reference TRBV7-2 and TRBJ2-1, is GAGVSQSPSNKVTEKGKDVELRCDPISGHTALYWYRQSLGQGLEFLIYFQGNSAPDKSGLPSDRFSAERTGGSVSTLTIQRTQQEDSAVYLCASSQRKAHNEQFFGPGTRLTVL.

This sequence joins TRBV18 and TRBJ2-1; possibly TRBD2 for D (7 bases). The germline V gene encodes CDR1 KGHSH and CDR2 LQKENI. The ends were cut back, 0 bases at V and 7 bases at J, with 10 bases in the middle. The CDR3 is made up of 14 amino acids. The CDR3 DNA reads TGTGCCAGCTCACCACCTGAGGGGGGGAATGAGCAGTTCTTC. Its protein product is CASSPPEGGNEQFF.

The chain carries TRBV7-2 and TRBJ1-5; no clear D gene. V was cut by 4 bases and J by 0 bases, with 10 bases left in between. The CDR3 is 15 residues long. Germline V lookup: CDR1 SGHTA, CDR2 FQGNSA. The DNA for the CDR3 is TGTGCCAGCAGCTCCCAGACTAATAGCAATCAGCCCCAGCATTTT. Translation gives CASSSQTNSNQPQHF.

This chain joins TRBV4-2 and TRBJ1-2, with a possible D match to TRBD1 (5 bases). The germline V gene encodes CDR1 LGHNA and CDR2 YNFKEQ. The length of the CDR3 is 14 residues. The V and J ends lost 4 bases and 3 bases respectively, with 12 bases between them. The CDR3 nucleotides read TGTGCCAGCAGCCTCCCGGCGGGGGACTATGGCTACACCTTC. It yields the protein CASSLPAGDYGYTF.

This chain uses TRBV7-2 with TRBJ2-1; no firm D call. V gave up 1 base and J gave up 13 bases, with 11 bases separating them. In germline, CDR1 is SGHTA, CDR2 FQGNSA. The CDR3 contains 12 residues. CDR3 DNA: TGTGCCAGCAGCTTAGGTGGTAGGCCTCAGTTCTTC. This gives the protein CASSLGGRPQFF. The full variable domain, rest sourced from reference TRBV7-2 and TRBJ2-1, is GAGVSQSPSNKVTEKGKDVELRCDPISGHTALYWYRQSLGQGLEFLIYFQGNSAPDKSGLPSDRFSAERTGGSVSTLTIQRTQQEDSAVYLCASSLGGRPQFFGPGTRLTVL.

This clonotype was seen only a few times. Germline and junction disagree at one end, which may indicate a read error. The chain couples TRBV3-1 to TRBJ2-1; 7 nucleotides line up with TRBD1. Germline-derived CDR1 and CDR2 are LGHDT and YNNKEL (reference sequence). The CDR3 has 15 residues. In nucleotides, the CDR3 is TGTGTCAGCAGCCAAGACAGGGTAGCCTACAATGAGCAGTTCTTC. Its protein is CVSSQDRVAYNEQFF.

The chain combines TRBV4-3 with TRBJ1-2; D unresolved. V shed 0 bases and J shed 12 bases, with 20 bases lying between them. The CDR3 runs to 15 residues. Germline CDR1 LGHNA, CDR2 YSLEER. CDR3 amino acids: CASSQDISRPRADTF. DNA of the CDR3: TGCGCCAGCAGCCAAGATATAAGTCGCCCTAGGGCTGACACCTTC.

J is TRBJ1-2 and V is TRBV7-9; 11 nucleotides agree with TRBD1. V lost 5 bases and J lost 8; bases outside the gene matches: 10. The CDR3 sequence is 15 residues long. Germline V gene lookup returns CDR1 SEHNR and CDR2 FQNEAQ (reference sequence). CDR3 coding DNA: TGTGCCAGCAGCACACCGGGACAGGGGGTTGACGGCTACACCTTC. It yields the protein CASSTPGQGVDGYTF.

In this sample, this clonotype turned up once. This rearrangement joins TRBV20-1 to TRBJ2-1; 7 nucleotides line up with TRBD2. Trimming removed 1 base from V and 7 bases from J; junction bases left unmatched: 13. Germline assignment: CDR1 DFQATT and CDR2 SNEGSKA (reference sequence). The CDR3 length is 16 residues. CDR3 residues: CSARARPGVGGNEQFF. As DNA, the CDR3 is TGCAGTGCTAGAGCCCGCCCGGGGGTCGGGGGGAATGAGCAGTTCTTC.

This rearrangement joins TRBV7-2 to TRBJ2-3; 7 bases line up with TRBD2. This CDR3 is 15 amino acids long. The germline CDR1 and CDR2 sequences are SGHTA and FQGNSA. V dropped 5 bases and J dropped 4; count of bases not matched to a gene: 9. CDR3 DNA: TGTGCCAGCAGCCTCACACGACTAGCTGCAGATACGCAGTATTTT. The encoded protein is CASSLTRLAADTQYF.

The gene calls are TRBV6-2 or TRBV6-3 and TRBJ2-1; possibly TRBD2 for D (6 bases). This CDR3 spans 14 amino acids. In germline, CDR1 is MNHEY, CDR2 SVGEGT. Trimming shortened V by 6 bases and J by 5 bases, and 14 bases separated the two germline ends. In nucleotides, the CDR3 is TGTGCCAGCAGCGGGACTGACCGCAACAATGAGCAGTTCTTC. Protein product: CASSGTDRNNEQFF.

The rearrangement uses TRBV4-1 and TRBJ2-2; a possible D gene is TRBD2 (5 bases). Trimming pared 0 bases from V and 6 bases from J, leaving 14 bases between. The CDR3 runs 16 residues. Germline assignment: CDR1 MGHRA and CDR2 YSYEKL. The CDR3 is CASSQDNRVGAGELFF. The CDR3 DNA reads TGCGCCAGCAGCCAAGATAATCGAGTCGGGGCCGGGGAGCTGTTTTTT.

This clonotype was observed many times. The chain links TRBV9 to TRBJ1-4; TRBD1 agrees at 10 bases. CDR3 size: 14 residues. V lost 3 bases and J lost 5; bases outside the gene matches: 1. Looked up from germline, CDR1 is SGDLS and CDR2 is YYNGEE. CDR3 DNA: TGTGCCAGCAGCGCGGACAGGGGGAATGAAAAACTGTTTTTT. Translation gives CASSADRGNEKLFF.

J is TRBJ2-5 and V is TRBV5-1; D gene unclear. In germline, CDR1 is SGHRS, CDR2 YFSETQ. V was clipped by 7 bases and J by 11 bases, with 24 bases between them. This CDR3 has 14 residues. CDR3 DNA: TGCGCCAGCGTAATGGGGAAACCTGGGGATGAGCAGTACTTC. Translation gives CASVMGKPGDEQYF.